What follows are 9 T cell receptor beta chains derived from one specimen sequenced in a study of OX40 agonist ivuxolimab in advanced cancers. Assay used: immunoSEQ multiplex PCR; TCRdb lists only in-frame clones, some missing. The table has over 60,000 clones, around 80% seen once. Sequenced material: CD4+ or CD8+ T cells sorted from blood, taken in a trial of the OX40 agonist ivuxolimab. These receptors were obtained from an adult with an advanced solid tumor such as melanoma, head and neck, liver or kidney cancer.

V usage is TRBV11-3 and J usage is TRBJ1-2, with a tentative D call TRBD1 (6 bases). The germline gives CDR1 SGHNT, CDR2 YENEEA. This CDR3 has 13 amino acids. V lost 1 base and J 7 bases, leaving 10 bases between the germline ends. CDR3 nucleotide sequence: TGTGCCAGCAGCTTAGGGGGGGCCGGTGGCTACACCTTC. Encoded protein: CASSLGGAGGYTF.

This sequence joins TRBV29-1 and TRBJ1-1; TRBD1 is a possible D gene (5 bases). The V gene lost 6 bases and the J gene lost 3 bases, with 14 bases spanning the gap. From germline, CDR1 is SQVTM and CDR2 ANQGSEA. The CDR3 is 13 amino acids. DNA for the CDR3: TGCAGCGTGCTTAGCGGGGGGGACACTGAAGCTTTCTTT. Encoded protein: CSVLSGGDTEAFF. Together with reference TRBV29-1 and TRBJ1-1, the CDR3 gives the full variable domain: SAVISQKPSRDICQRGTSLTIQCQVDSQVTMMFWYRQQPGQSLTLIATANQGSEATYESGFVIDKFPISRPNLTFSTLTVSNMSPEDSSIYLCSVLSGGDTEAFFGQGTRLTVV.

The chain links TRBV11-3 to TRBJ2-3, with unresolved D. The CDR3 covers 13 residues. V was shortened by 3 bases and J by 2 bases, with 6 bases between the two germline ends. CDR1 and CDR2 (germline): SGHNT, YENEEA. CDR3: CASSFDFTDTQYF. Written as DNA, the CDR3 is TGTGCCAGCAGCTTCGACTTCACAGATACGCAGTATTTT.

The chain couples TRBV9 to TRBJ2-2, with 10 bases that match TRBD1. J was trimmed by 5 bases and V by 3 bases; bases with no gene match: 4. Germline assignment: CDR1 SGDLS and CDR2 YYNGEE. The CDR3 covers 15 residues. CDR3 DNA sequence: TGTGCCAGCAGCGCCGGGACAGGGGAAACCGGGGAGCTGTTTTTT. Its translation: CASSAGTGETGELFF.

The table lists this clone with a few counts. The rearrangement uses TRBV30 and TRBJ1-2; D is ambiguous. Trimming shortened V by 2 bases and J by 2 bases, and 9 bases separated the two germline ends. The V gene's germline CDR1 is GTSNPN and CDR2 SVGIG (reference sequence). CDR3 size: 13 residues. The CDR3: CAWSIQANYGYTF. The CDR3 DNA reads TGTGCCTGGAGTATTCAAGCAAACTATGGCTACACCTTC.

The V gene is TRBV7-6, the J gene TRBJ2-1, with D perhaps matching TRBD2 (5 bases). The germline V gene encodes CDR1 SGHVS and CDR2 FNYEAQ. This CDR3 is built from 12 residues. Trimming left V 4 bases short and J 10 bases short, with 11 bases between. In nucleotides, the CDR3 is TGTGCCAGCAGCTCTTATCAGCGGGAGCAGTTCTTC. Translating gives CASSSYQREQFF.

This clone has more than one count but fewer than ten. V and J are TRBV5-5 and TRBJ1-2, with TRBD1 as a possible D gene (5 bases). The V end lost 2 bases, the J end lost 3 bases, and 11 bases lay between the germline ends. Germline lookup yields CDR1 SGHKS and CDR2 YYEKEE (reference sequence). CDR3 length: 14 amino acids. This CDR3 is CASSFSRTYYGYTF. In nucleotides, the CDR3 is TGTGCCAGCAGCTTTTCCCGGACATACTATGGCTACACCTTC.

The chain combines TRBV7-3 with TRBJ2-7, with D uncertain. V was shortened by 2 bases and J by 2 bases, with 7 bases between the two germline ends. This CDR3 region has 13 residues. The germline CDR1 and CDR2 sequences are SGHTA and FQGTGA. The CDR3 is CASSLLDTYEQYF. The CDR3 DNA follows: TGTGCCAGCAGCTTATTAGATACCTACGAGCAGTACTTC.

The genes are TRBV2 and TRBJ2-7, with D possibly being TRBD2 (6 bases). The CDR3 spans 14 residues. Trimming stripped 2 bases from V and 6 bases from J, with 14 bases between. Germline CDR1 and CDR2: SNHLY and FYNNEI. The CDR3 reads CASSEFRRGSEQYV. The CDR3 DNA reads TGTGCCAGCAGTGAATTTCGACGGGGGTCCGAGCAGTACGTC.